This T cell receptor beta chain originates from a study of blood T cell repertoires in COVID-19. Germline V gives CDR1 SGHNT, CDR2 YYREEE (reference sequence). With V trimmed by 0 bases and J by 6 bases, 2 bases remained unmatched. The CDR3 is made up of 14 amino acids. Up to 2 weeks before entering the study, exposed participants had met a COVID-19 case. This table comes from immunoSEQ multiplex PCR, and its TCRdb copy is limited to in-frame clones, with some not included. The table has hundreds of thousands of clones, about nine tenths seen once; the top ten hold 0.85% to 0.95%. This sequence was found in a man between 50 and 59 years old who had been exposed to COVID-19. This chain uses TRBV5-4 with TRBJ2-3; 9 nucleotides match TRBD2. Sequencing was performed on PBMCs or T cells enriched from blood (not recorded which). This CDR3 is CASSLDLAGDTQYF. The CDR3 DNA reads TGTGCCAGCAGCTTGGATCTAGCGGGGGATACGCAGTATTTT.